This T cell receptor (beta chain) emerged from a study of beta chain features in type 1 diabetes. Study-wide findings and caveats: In every one of the four CD4+ subsets, TCRB CDR3s were moderately but significantly shorter in Type 1 diabetes patients.

The CDR3 length is 13 residues. Germline V CDR1 and CDR2: LGHNA, YNFKEQ. Trimming removed 0 bases from V and 6 bases from J, with 7 bases in between. The study reverse transcribed the entire isolated RNA, so it sequenced expressed TCRB transcripts. Only in-frame clones appear in the TCRdb table, and some are missing; sequencing was by immunoSEQ multiplex PCR. This sample yields hundreds of thousands of clones, of which around 15% are seen a single time; just under 0.04% belongs to the top ten. This clone has only a few counts. What it recognizes is unknown. The chain uses TRBV4-2 and TRBJ2-3; D is unresolved. Sequencing was performed on naive CD4+ T cells from blood. The clonotype comes from a man aged 18 to 30 with type 1 diabetes. This CDR3 reads CASSQEVEDTQYF. The CDR3, as DNA: TGTGCCAGCAGCCAAGAAGTGGAGGATACGCAGTATTTT.